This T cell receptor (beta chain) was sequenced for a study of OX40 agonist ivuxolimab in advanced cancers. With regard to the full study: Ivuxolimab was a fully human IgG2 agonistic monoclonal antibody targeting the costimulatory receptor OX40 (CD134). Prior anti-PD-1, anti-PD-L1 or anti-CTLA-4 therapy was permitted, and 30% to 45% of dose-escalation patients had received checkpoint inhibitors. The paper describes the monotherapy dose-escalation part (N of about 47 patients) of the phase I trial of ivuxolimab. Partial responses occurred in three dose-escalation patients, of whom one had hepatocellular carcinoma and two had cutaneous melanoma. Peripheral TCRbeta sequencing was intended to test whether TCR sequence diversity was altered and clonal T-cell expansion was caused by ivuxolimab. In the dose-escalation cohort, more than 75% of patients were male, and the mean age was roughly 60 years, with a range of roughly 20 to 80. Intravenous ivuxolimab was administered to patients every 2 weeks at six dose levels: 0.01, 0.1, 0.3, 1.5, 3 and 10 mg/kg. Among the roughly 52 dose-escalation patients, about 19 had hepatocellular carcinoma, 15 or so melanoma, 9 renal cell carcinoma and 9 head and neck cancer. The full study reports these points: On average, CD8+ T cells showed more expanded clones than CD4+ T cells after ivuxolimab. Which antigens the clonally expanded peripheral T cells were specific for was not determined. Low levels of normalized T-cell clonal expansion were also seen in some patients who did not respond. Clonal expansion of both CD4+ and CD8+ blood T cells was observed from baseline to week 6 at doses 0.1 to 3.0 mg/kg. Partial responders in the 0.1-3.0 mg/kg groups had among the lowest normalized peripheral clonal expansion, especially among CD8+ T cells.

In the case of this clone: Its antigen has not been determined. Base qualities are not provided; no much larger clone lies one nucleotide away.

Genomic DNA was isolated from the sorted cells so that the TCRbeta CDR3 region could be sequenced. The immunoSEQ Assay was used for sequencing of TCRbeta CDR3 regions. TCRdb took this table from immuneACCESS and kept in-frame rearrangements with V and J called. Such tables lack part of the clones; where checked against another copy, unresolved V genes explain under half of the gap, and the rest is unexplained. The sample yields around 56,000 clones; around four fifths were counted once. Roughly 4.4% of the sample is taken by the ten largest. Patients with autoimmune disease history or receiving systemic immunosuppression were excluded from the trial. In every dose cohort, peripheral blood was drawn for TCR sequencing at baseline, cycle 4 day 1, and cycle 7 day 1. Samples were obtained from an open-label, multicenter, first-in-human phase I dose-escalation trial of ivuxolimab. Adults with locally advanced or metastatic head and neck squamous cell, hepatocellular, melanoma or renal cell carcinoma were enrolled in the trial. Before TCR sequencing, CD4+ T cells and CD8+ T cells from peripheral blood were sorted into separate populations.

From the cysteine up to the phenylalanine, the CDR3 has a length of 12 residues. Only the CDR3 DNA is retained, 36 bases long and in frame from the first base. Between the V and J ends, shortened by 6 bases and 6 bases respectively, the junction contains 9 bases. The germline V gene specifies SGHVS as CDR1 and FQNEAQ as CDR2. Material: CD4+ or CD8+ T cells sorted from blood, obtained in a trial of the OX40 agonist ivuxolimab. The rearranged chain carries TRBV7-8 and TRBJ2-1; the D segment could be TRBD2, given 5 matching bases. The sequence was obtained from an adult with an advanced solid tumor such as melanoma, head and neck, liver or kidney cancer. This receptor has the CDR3 CASRGAPNEQFF. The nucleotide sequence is TGTGCCAGCAGGGGAGCACCCAATGAGCAGTTCTTC.